These T cell receptor beta chains were read from a single sample in a study of T-cell reconstitution after alpha-beta-depleted transplantation in children. TCRdb redid the calling of the PCR reads with MiXCR, one entry per CDR3 protein. This sample has approximately 240,000 distinct CDR3 sequences, with approximately 9.9% found just once. The specimen was PBMCs from the stem cell graft donor, collected from the stem cell graft. The receptors stem from a human donor who donated a stem cell graft to a child with SCID. Both conserved end residues are part of each CDR3. A D gene is named only where the DNA matches it firmly. The size field is filled for only some rows; it gives once, few, many or a size class.

D: -
V: TRBV9
size: many
J: TRBJ2-5
DNA: TGTGCCAGCAGCGTAGGGGCTGGCCCAATTCAAGAGACCCAGTACTTC
CDR3: CASSVGAGPIQETQYF

D: -
V: TRBV5-1
size: many
J: TRBJ2-2
DNA: TGCGCCAGCAGCTCCGTCCCCACGAACACCGGGGAGCTGTTTTTT
CDR3: CASSSVPTNTGELFF

D: -
V: TRBV4-2
size: -
J: TRBJ1-1
DNA: TGTGCCAGCAGCCAAGATACCGGGACTGAAGCTTTCTTT
CDR3: CASSQDTGTEAFF

D: -
V: TRBV20-1
size: many
J: TRBJ1-2
DNA: TGCAGTGCTAGAGATGGATATGGCTACACCTTC
CDR3: CSARDGYGYTF

D: TRBD1
V: TRBV5-1
size: many
J: TRBJ1-6
DNA: TGCGCCAGCAGCACACCGGACAGGGGAAATTCACCCCTCCACTTT
CDR3: CASSTPDRGNSPLHF

D: -
V: TRBV20-1
size: many
J: TRBJ1-3
DNA: TGCAGTGCTACTCAGGGATCTGGAAACACCATATATTTT
CDR3: CSATQGSGNTIYF

D: -
V: TRBV11-1
size: many
J: TRBJ2-1
DNA: TGTGCCAGCAGCCCAACCGGGACCAGTGAGCAGTTCTTC
CDR3: CASSPTGTSEQFF

D: -
V: TRBV3-1
size: many
J: TRBJ2-2
DNA: TGTGCCAGCAGCCAAGATTCGTTACAGGACAACACCGGGGAGCTGTTTTTT
CDR3: CASSQDSLQDNTGELFF

D: -
V: TRBV7-8
size: -
J: TRBJ1-2
DNA: TGTGCCAGCAGCTTAGTGGTAAACTATGGCTACACCTTC
CDR3: CASSLVVNYGYTF

D: TRBD2
V: TRBV4-1
size: many
J: TRBJ2-3
DNA: TGCGCCAGCAGCCAAGAATCGGACAGCGGGGGGTCCACAGATACGCAGTATTTT
CDR3: CASSQESDSGGSTDTQYF

D: TRBD2
V: TRBV6-4
size: many
J: TRBJ2-3
DNA: TGTGCCAGCAGTGGACTAGCGGGGGGCACAGATACGCAGTATTTT
CDR3: CASSGLAGGTDTQYF

D: TRBD1
V: TRBV4-1
size: -
J: TRBJ1-1
DNA: TGCGCCAGCAGCCAGAGACAGGGGGCAAAGAACACTGAAGCTTTCTTT
CDR3: CASSQRQGAKNTEAFF

D: -
V: TRBV12-3/TRBV12-4
size: few
J: TRBJ2-5
DNA: TGTGCCAGCAGTTTCGGAGGGGGGGCAGGTGAGGAGACCCAGTACTTC
CDR3: CASSFGGGAGEETQYF

D: -
V: TRBV2
size: -
J: TRBJ1-5
DNA: TGTGCCAGCAGTGAGAATATAGATAGCAATCAGCCCCAGCATTTT
CDR3: CASSENIDSNQPQHF

D: TRBD1
V: TRBV15
size: many
J: TRBJ2-7
DNA: TGTGCCACCAGCCTTTCGGGACAGGGTTCTTCCGAGCAGTACTTC
CDR3: CATSLSGQGSSEQYF

D: -
V: TRBV5-1
size: many
J: TRBJ2-2
DNA: TGCGCCAGCAGCCGACTGGGGAACACCGGGGAGCTGTTTTTT
CDR3: CASSRLGNTGELFF

D: -
V: TRBV5-1
size: -
J: TRBJ2-2
DNA: TGCGCCAGCAGCTTGTGGGACACTAACACCGGGGAGCTGTTTTTT
CDR3: CASSLWDTNTGELFF

D: -
V: TRBV27
size: many
J: TRBJ2-7
DNA: TGTGCCAGCAGTTTAGGGCCAGGTACCTACGAGCAGTACTTC
CDR3: CASSLGPGTYEQYF

D: -
V: TRBV9
size: many
J: TRBJ1-2
DNA: TGTGCCAGCAGCGTAGATGGGTCCTTGGACTATGGCTACACCTTC
CDR3: CASSVDGSLDYGYTF

D: TRBD1
V: TRBV4-3
size: few
J: TRBJ2-6
DNA: TGCGCCAGCAGCCAAGAGAGCTGGACAGGGGGGGTCGGCGTCCTGACTTTC
CDR3: CASSQESWTGGVGVLTF

D: TRBD1
V: TRBV6-5
size: many
J: TRBJ1-6
DNA: TGTGCCAGCAGTTACAAGACAGGGCCCACCACGATTTCACCCCTCCACTTT
CDR3: CASSYKTGPTTISPLHF

D: -
V: TRBV7-9
size: few
J: TRBJ2-3
DNA: TGTGCCAGCAGCCTGACTAGACCAGATACGCAGTATTTT
CDR3: CASSLTRPDTQYF

D: -
V: TRBV10-1
size: many
J: TRBJ2-7
DNA: TGCGCCAGCAGTGAGGCCGGGCGACTCTACGAGCAGTACTTC
CDR3: CASSEAGRLYEQYF

D: -
V: TRBV9
size: many
J: TRBJ2-5
DNA: TGTGCCAGCAGCGCAGCAAGTCGGGAGACCCAGTACTTC
CDR3: CASSAASRETQYF

D: -
V: TRBV21-1
size: many
J: TRBJ1-2
DNA: -
CDR3: CASSKIDWVLFGLGAHGYTF

D: TRBD1
V: TRBV30
size: -
J: TRBJ2-7
DNA: TGTGCCTGGAGTGTCCCGGGACAGGGGCACTCCTACGAGCAGTACTTC
CDR3: CAWSVPGQGHSYEQYF

D: TRBD1
V: TRBV9
size: many
J: TRBJ1-1
DNA: TGTGCCAGCAGCGCAGGGGGCCTGGGCACTGAAGCTTTCTTT
CDR3: CASSAGGLGTEAFF

D: -
V: TRBV12-3/TRBV12-4
size: many
J: TRBJ2-1
DNA: TGTGCCAGCAGTCTGAGGCTAGTCGATTACAATGAGCAGTTCTTC
CDR3: CASSLRLVDYNEQFF

D: -
V: TRBV12-3/TRBV12-4
size: many
J: TRBJ1-1
DNA: TGTGCCAGCAGTTTCGGGATTATGAACACTGAAGCTTTCTTT
CDR3: CASSFGIMNTEAFF

D: -
V: TRBV2
size: many
J: TRBJ2-1
DNA: TGTGCCAGCATCTACGAGGAGTACAATGAGCAGTTCTTC
CDR3: CASIYEEYNEQFF

D: TRBD2
V: TRBV27
size: many
J: TRBJ2-7
DNA: TGTGCCAGCAGTTTGCGGGGGGCCTCGCCGACGAATTCCTACGAGCAGTACTTC
CDR3: CASSLRGASPTNSYEQYF

D: -
V: TRBV6-1
size: many
J: TRBJ1-2
DNA: TGTGCCAGCAGCCCCGACAGGATAACCGGGGGCTACACCTTC
CDR3: CASSPDRITGGYTF

D: -
V: TRBV20-1
size: -
J: TRBJ1-5
DNA: TGCTGCGCTAGACAACCGACAGGAGGCAAAAGGAATCAGCCCCAGCATTTT
CDR3: CCARQPTGGKRNQPQHF

D: TRBD2
V: TRBV5-1
size: many
J: TRBJ2-3
DNA: TGCGCCAGCAGCCCCTCGGGAGGGGGAGCCACAGATACGCAGTATTTT
CDR3: CASSPSGGGATDTQYF

D: TRBD2
V: TRBV20-1
size: many
J: TRBJ2-3
DNA: TGCAGTGCTAGAGTTAGCGGGGGGGCCACAGATACGCAGTATTTT
CDR3: CSARVSGGATDTQYF

D: TRBD1
V: TRBV20-1
size: many
J: TRBJ1-1
DNA: TGCAGTGCTAGGGCAGAGCACAGGGGGACGAACACTGAAGCTTTCTTT
CDR3: CSARAEHRGTNTEAFF

D: -
V: TRBV5-1
size: many
J: TRBJ2-3
DNA: TGCGCCAGCAGCTTGGGGGGGCTGACTAGCACAGATACGCAGTATTTT
CDR3: CASSLGGLTSTDTQYF

D: -
V: TRBV19
size: few
J: TRBJ2-7
DNA: TGTGCCAGTAGACCCCCGGGGGCCTACGAGCAGTACTTC
CDR3: CASRPPGAYEQYF

D: -
V: TRBV3-1
size: many
J: TRBJ2-1
DNA: TGTGCCAGCAGCCACGGCCCAGGGACGGAGAACTACAATGAGCAGTTCTTC
CDR3: CASSHGPGTENYNEQFF

D: -
V: TRBV27
size: many
J: TRBJ2-3
DNA: TGTGCCAGCAGTCCTCTACCTCCACAGGGAGAAGAGACAGATACGCAGTATTTT
CDR3: CASSPLPPQGEETDTQYF

D: -
V: TRBV20-1
size: many
J: TRBJ2-1
DNA: TGCAGTGCTAGAGTGGGGGACATTCTGAGCTCCTACAATGAGCAGTTCTTC
CDR3: CSARVGDILSSYNEQFF

D: TRBD1
V: TRBV27
size: many
J: TRBJ2-1
DNA: TGTGCCAGCAGTGCGTCACAGGGGGAGGCCTACAATGAGCAGTTCTTC
CDR3: CASSASQGEAYNEQFF

D: -
V: TRBV5-4
size: -
J: TRBJ2-3
DNA: TGTGCCAGCAGCCCGGGGGCAGTTAGCACAGATACGCAGTATTTT
CDR3: CASSPGAVSTDTQYF

D: TRBD1
V: TRBV29-1
size: many
J: TRBJ2-7
DNA: TGCAGCGTCCCAGGGGGCTCTTATTACGAGCAGTACTTC
CDR3: CSVPGGSYYEQYF

D: -
V: TRBV24-1
size: many
J: TRBJ1-1
DNA: TGTGCCACCAGGAACTCGGTCGGGGGTGGAACTGAAGCTTTCTTT
CDR3: CATRNSVGGGTEAFF

D: -
V: TRBV5-1
size: many
J: TRBJ1-2
DNA: TGCGCCAGCAGCTCGTCGGCAGATAACTATGGCTACACCTTC
CDR3: CASSSSADNYGYTF

D: TRBD1
V: TRBV19
size: -
J: TRBJ1-1
DNA: TGTGCCAGTATGGGAGTCCGGGACAGGGGGACCGCTGAAGCTTTCTTT
CDR3: CASMGVRDRGTAEAFF

D: -
V: TRBV20-1
size: many
J: TRBJ1-1
DNA: TGCAGTGCCTACCCGGGGGCGAACACTGAAGCTTTCTTT
CDR3: CSAYPGANTEAFF

D: -
V: TRBV7-3
size: many
J: TRBJ1-4
DNA: TGTGCCAGCAGCCCGGACCGCTGGGGCACGCTGTTTTTT
CDR3: CASSPDRWGTLFF

D: -
V: TRBV18
size: -
J: TRBJ2-3
DNA: TGTGCCAGCTCAGCTTCCGGGACGGACCTTAGCACAGATACGCAGTATTTT
CDR3: CASSASGTDLSTDTQYF

D: -
V: TRBV5-1
size: many
J: TRBJ1-3
DNA: TGCGCCAGCAGCTTAAATATACAGGGAGCCGGAAACACCATATATTTT
CDR3: CASSLNIQGAGNTIYF